One sample yielded the 30 T cell receptor beta chains listed below, sequenced in a study of CD8 T cells in Susac syndrome. The authors reverse transcribed 0.5 to 1 ug RNA with random hexamers. TCRdb ran MiXCR on the immunoSEQ multiplex PCR reads and lists one entry per CDR3 protein. This repertoire shows 120,000 or so distinct CDR3 sequences, about 95% found once; its top ten account for 0.28%. The material sequenced was CD8+ T cells from PBMCs. These receptors came from a human donor with Susac syndrome.

In its sample, this clonotype was seen once. This chain joins TRBV15 and TRBJ2-1; no definite D call. This CDR3 spans 12 amino acids. Germline loops: CDR1 LNHNV, CDR2 YYDKDF (reference sequence). Trimming left V 5 bases short and J 8 bases short, with 10 bases between. CDR3 DNA: TGTGCCACCAGCGGCAATCCCCATGAGCAGTTCTTC. The encoded protein is CATSGNPHEQFF.

This chain joins TRBV29-1 and TRBJ2-5, with D perhaps TRBD1 or TRBD2 (6 bases each). Germline V gene data show CDR1 as SQVTM and CDR2 as ANQGSEA. The ends were cut back, 5 bases at V and 3 bases at J, with 10 bases in the middle. This CDR3 contains 12 residues. In DNA form, the CDR3 reads TGCAGCGTTTACGGGGGCGAAGAGACCCAGTACTTC. Translating gives CSVYGGEETQYF.

This sequence joins TRBV29-1 and TRBJ2-7, with no clear D. The germline CDR1 and CDR2 sequences are SQVTM and ANQGSEA. The CDR3 has 10 amino acids. Trimming shortened V by 4 bases and J by 7 bases, and 8 bases separated the two germline ends. DNA of the CDR3: TGCAGCGTTGGGGCTGGGGAGCAGTACTTC. Protein product: CSVGAGEQYF.

The chain has TRBV3-1 and TRBJ2-1; D tentatively reads TRBD1 or TRBD2 (5 bases each). This CDR3 contains 14 residues. Per the germline V gene, CDR1 is LGHDT and CDR2 is YNNKEL (reference sequence). Trimming took 1 base from V and 7 from J, leaving 11 bases between them. In nucleotides, the CDR3 is TGTGCCAGCAGCCAAGTTTCAGGGAGAAATGAGCAGTTCTTC. Its translation is CASSQVSGRNEQFF.

This sequence joins TRBV5-4 and TRBJ2-1; a possible D gene is TRBD2 (7 bases). V was trimmed by 1 base and J by 8 bases, leaving 19 bases between them. Germline-derived CDR1 and CDR2 are SGHNT and YYREEE (reference sequence). CDR3 size: 16 residues. CDR3 loop: CASSLIVEGGPDEQFF. The CDR3, as DNA: TGTGCCAGCAGCTTGATTGTTGAGGGGGGGCCAGATGAGCAGTTCTTC.

The chain links TRBV13 to TRBJ2-3, with 11 nucleotides matching TRBD1. The CDR3 contains 16 residues. Germline lookup yields CDR1 PRHDT and CDR2 FYEKMQ (reference sequence). V shed 3 bases and J 5 bases; nucleotides not matched to a gene: 7. In DNA, the CDR3 is TGTGCCAGCAGCTTGTTCAAGGACAGGGGGCAAGATACGCAGTATTTT. Its protein is CASSLFKDRGQDTQYF.

The rearrangement links TRBV11-1 to TRBJ2-5; D might be TRBD1 (6 bases). Trimming left V 5 bases short and J 2 bases short, with 21 bases between. The CDR3 has 17 residues. Germline V gene lookup returns CDR1 SGHAT and CDR2 FQDESV (reference sequence). The chain's CDR3 is CASSLNREEGVQETQYF. The CDR3 coding sequence is TGTGCCAGCAGCCTCAACCGGGAAGAGGGGGTTCAAGAGACCCAGTACTTC. Combining the CDR3 with reference TRBV11-1 and TRBJ2-5 gives the whole variable domain EAEVAQSPRYKITEKSQAVAFWCDPISGHATLYWYRQILGQGPELLVQFQDESVVDDSQLPKDRFSAERLKGVDSTLKIQPAELGDSAMYLCASSLNREEGVQETQYFGPGTRLLVL.

The chain is built from TRBV14 and TRBJ2-1, with 8 nucleotides matching TRBD2. The CDR3 has 16 residues. V dropped 0 bases and J dropped 7; count of bases not matched to a gene: 8. Germline CDR1 is SGHDN and CDR2 is FVKESK. In DNA form, the CDR3 reads TGTGCCAGCAGCCAAGAAGCCGGGGGGGCCAAAAATGAGCAGTTCTTC. Its translation is CASSQEAGGAKNEQFF. Full variable domain (remainder filled in from reference TRBV14 and TRBJ2-1): EAGVTQFPSHSVIEKGQTVTLRCDPISGHDNLYWYRRVMGKEIKFLLHFVKESKQDESGMPNNRFLAERTGGTYSTLKVQPAELEDSGVYFCASSQEAGGAKNEQFFGPGTRLTVL.

The chain carries TRBV7-9 and TRBJ2-5; tentatively, D is TRBD2 (6 bases). This CDR3 region has 15 residues. V gave up 5 bases and J gave up 2 bases, with 15 bases separating them. The V gene's germline CDR1 is SEHNR and CDR2 FQNEAQ (reference sequence). CDR3 DNA: TGTGCCAGCAGCACGACCCGGGACTTTCAAGAGACCCAGTACTTC. It specifies CASSTTRDFQETQYF.

The genes are TRBV27 and TRBJ2-1, with a tentative D call TRBD2 (6 bases). The germline V gene encodes CDR1 MNHEY and CDR2 SMNVEV (reference sequence). The CDR3 contains 14 residues. V lost 8 bases, J lost 0 bases, and 11 bases lay in between. The chain's CDR3 is CASRGGNSYNEQFF. As DNA, the CDR3 is TGTGCCAGCCGAGGCGGGAACTCCTACAATGAGCAGTTCTTC.

The V call is TRBV6-2 or TRBV6-3, the J call TRBJ1-2, with D hard to call. The CDR3 runs to 12 residues. Trimming took off 2 bases at V and 4 bases at J, with 5 bases between the two ends. The V gene's germline CDR1 is MNHEY and CDR2 SVGEGT. The CDR3 DNA follows: TGTGCCAGCAGTTACGACCGCTATGGCTACACCTTC. Translating it yields CASSYDRYGYTF.

The chain employs TRBV13 and TRBJ2-7, with 8 bases matching TRBD1. V lost 2 bases and J lost 5; bases outside the gene matches: 5. CDR1 and CDR2 (germline): PRHDT, FYEKMQ (reference sequence). The CDR3 totals 14 residues. The CDR3 loop reads CASSLISGGDEQYF. The CDR3 nucleotides are TGTGCCAGCAGCTTAATATCAGGGGGCGACGAGCAGTACTTC.

V usage is TRBV19 and J usage is TRBJ2-7, with a possible D match to TRBD1 (8 bases). Trimming removed 3 bases at V and 5 bases at J, with 14 bases between. The CDR3 totals 14 residues. Germline CDR1 is LNHDA and CDR2 is SQIVND (reference sequence). The CDR3 spells CASSMVQGGNEQYF. The CDR3 DNA follows: TGTGCCAGTAGTATGGTACAGGGGGGGAACGAGCAGTACTTC.

The chain uses TRBV20-1 and TRBJ1-2; possibly TRBD1 for D (6 bases). The germline V gene has CDR1 DFQATT and CDR2 SNEGSKA (reference sequence). The V and J ends lost 2 bases and 6 bases respectively, with 16 bases between them. The CDR3 is 14 residues long. The CDR3 sequence is CSARPAGEFDGYTF. The CDR3 DNA reads TGCAGTGCTAGACCAGCAGGGGAATTTGATGGCTACACCTTC.

CDR3 bases: TGTGCCAGCAGCCACGCGGACAGTAACTATGGCTACACCTTC. It is translated as CASSHADSNYGYTF. J is TRBJ1-2 and V is TRBV7-2; TRBD1 might be the D (6 bases). The germline V and J ends were trimmed by 5 bases and 1 base, with 11 bases remaining between them. Germline-derived CDR1 and CDR2 are SGHTA and FQGNSA. The CDR3 length is 14 residues.

The J gene is TRBJ1-1, the V gene TRBV12-3 or TRBV12-4, with D possibly being TRBD1 (5 bases). This CDR3 has 14 amino acids. Deletions cut 5 bases from V and 1 base from J, with 11 bases between. CDR3 protein: CASSPPGPNTEAFF. DNA for the CDR3: TGTGCCAGCAGTCCCCCAGGGCCGAACACTGAAGCTTTCTTT.

The chain recombines TRBV29-1 with TRBJ1-1; no definite D call. CDR3 length: 12 residues. Germline values: CDR1 SQVTM, CDR2 ANQGSEA. With 6 bases removed from V and 3 bases from J, the gap between germline ends came to 11 bases. The CDR3 here is CSVGLIDTEAFF. The CDR3 DNA reads as TGCAGCGTAGGGCTTATTGACACTGAAGCTTTCTTT.

The chain recombines TRBV27 with TRBJ1-5; perhaps TRBD1 as D (6 bases). The CDR3 loop spans 14 amino acids. Germline CDR1 is MNHEY and CDR2 is SMNVEV (reference sequence). V was trimmed by 3 bases and J by 7 bases, leaving 13 bases between them. For the CDR3, the DNA is TGTGCCAGCAGTTTCTCAGGGGCTGGACAGCCCCAGCATTTT. Amino acids: CASSFSGAGQPQHF.

The chain couples TRBV3-1 to TRBJ2-3; unclear D gene. V lost 1 base to trimming and J lost 0 bases, with 8 bases between them. Germline V CDR1 and CDR2: LGHDT, YNNKEL (reference sequence). The CDR3 totals 15 residues. The CDR3 spells CASSQGLASTDTQYF. As DNA, the CDR3 is TGTGCCAGCAGCCAAGGACTTGCTAGCACAGATACGCAGTATTTT.

This chain connects TRBV15 to TRBJ1-2; no clear D. This CDR3 contains 16 residues. CDR1 and CDR2 (germline): LNHNV, YYDKDF (reference sequence). Trimming removed 3 bases at V and 1 base at J, with 15 bases between. The CDR3 loop reads CATSRRLRADNYGYTF. The CDR3 DNA is TGTGCCACCAGCAGGCGCCTGAGGGCCGATAACTATGGCTACACCTTC.

The chain couples TRBV29-1 to TRBJ1-2; weak D call: TRBD1 (5 bases). CDR3 length: 12 amino acids. V was trimmed by 4 bases and J by 2 bases, leaving 8 bases between them. The germline V gene has CDR1 SQVTM and CDR2 ANQGSEA. DNA of the CDR3: TGCAGCGTTGGTCGGGGGAACTATGGCTACACCTTC. It yields the protein CSVGRGNYGYTF.

The chain carries TRBV29-1 and TRBJ2-1; 15 nucleotides match TRBD2. CDR1 and CDR2 from the germline V gene are SQVTM and ANQGSEA. This CDR3 is 17 amino acids long. Trimming removed 3 bases from V and 7 bases from J; junction bases left unmatched: 10. The DNA for the CDR3 is TGCAGCGTTGATCCACGGACTAGCGGGGGGGCCCATAATGAGCAGTTCTTC. Translation gives CSVDPRTSGGAHNEQFF.

The chain employs TRBV3-1 and TRBJ2-7; D remains unclear. This CDR3 comprises 12 residues. Trimming left V 5 bases short and J 0 bases short, with 5 bases between. The germline gives CDR1 LGHDT, CDR2 YNNKEL (reference sequence). In DNA form, the CDR3 reads TGTGCCAGCAGCAGGATCTCCTACGAGCAGTACTTC. It codes for CASSRISYEQYF.

CDR3 nucleotides: TGTGCCAGCAGCTTGACGTTGAGCTCCTACAATGAGCAGTTCTTC. Its translation is CASSLTLSSYNEQFF. The J gene is TRBJ2-1, the V gene TRBV5-6; the D is unclear. The CDR3 runs 15 residues. Trimming left V 1 base short and J 0 bases short, with 8 bases between. Germline V gives CDR1 SGHDT, CDR2 YYEEEE.

V is TRBV9 and J is TRBJ2-1; 8 nucleotides match TRBD2. Germline V gene sequence: CDR1 SGDLS, CDR2 YYNGEE. The CDR3 consists of 16 residues. Trimming cost V 0 bases and J 8 bases; bases outside gene matches: 10. The CDR3, as DNA: TGTGCCAGCAGCGTAGATTACGGACTAGCCGCGGATGAGCAGTTCTTC. This encodes CASSVDYGLAADEQFF.

The rearrangement links TRBV30 to TRBJ2-7; D is unclear. With 2 bases removed from V and 4 bases from J, the gap between germline ends came to 15 bases. The CDR3 length is 14 residues. CDR1 and CDR2 from the germline V gene are GTSNPN and SVGIG (reference sequence). CDR3 protein: CAWSITLPPYEQYF. The CDR3 DNA sequence: TGTGCCTGGAGTATAACCCTACCCCCTTACGAGCAGTACTTC.

The rearrangement uses TRBV20-1 and TRBJ2-7; TRBD2 is a possible D gene (6 bases). This CDR3 spans 16 amino acids. The germline V gene encodes CDR1 DFQATT and CDR2 SNEGSKA (reference sequence). Trimming removed 2 bases from V and 7 bases from J, with 24 bases in between. In DNA, the CDR3 is TGCAGTGCTAGACTGGGTGGGCTAGCGAGGACGGGGGAGCAGTACTTC. It encodes CSARLGGLARTGEQYF.

The gene calls are TRBV7-2 and TRBJ2-2, with unresolved D. Per germline, CDR1 SGHTA and CDR2 FQGNSA. The CDR3 is made up of 13 amino acids. V lost 2 bases and J 7 bases, leaving 8 bases between the germline ends. CDR3 nucleotide sequence: TGTGCCAGCAGCTTACCACTTGTCGGGGAGCTGTTTTTT. It is translated as CASSLPLVGELFF.

The chain joins TRBV12-3 or TRBV12-4 to TRBJ2-5, with D unresolved. The V and J ends lost 6 bases and 5 bases respectively, with 10 bases between them. The CDR3 is 12 amino acids. The CDR3 DNA is TGTGCCAGCAGCCACGGTTCGGAGACCCAGTACTTC. Translating it yields CASSHGSETQYF.

The V and J genes are TRBV2 and TRBJ2-7; TRBD1 matches 7 bases. From germline, CDR1 is SNHLY and CDR2 FYNNEI. The CDR3 is made up of 12 amino acids. V shed 10 bases, J shed 5 bases, and the junction held 8 bases outside the gene matches. CDR3 sequence (DNA): TGTGCCATCCGACAGGGAGTCAACGAGCAGTACTTC. Its translation: CAIRQGVNEQYF.